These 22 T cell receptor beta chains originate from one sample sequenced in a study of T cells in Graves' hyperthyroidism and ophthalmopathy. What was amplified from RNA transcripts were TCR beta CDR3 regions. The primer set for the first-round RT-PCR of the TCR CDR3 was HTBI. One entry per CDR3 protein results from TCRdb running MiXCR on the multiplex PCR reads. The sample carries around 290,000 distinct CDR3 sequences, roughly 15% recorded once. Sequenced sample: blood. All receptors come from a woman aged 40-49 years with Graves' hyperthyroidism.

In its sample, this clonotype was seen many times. This CDR3 reads CASSYSDLRSHTPDRIYGYTF. In DNA, the CDR3 is TGTGCCAGCAGTTACTCGGATCTCAGAAGTCATACCCCAGACAGGATCTATGGCTACACCTTC. The chain has TRBV6-6 and TRBJ1-2, with D possibly being TRBD1 (6 bases). Trimming cost V 0 bases and J 4 bases, with 30 bases left between them. This CDR3 has 21 amino acids. Germline V gene data show CDR1 as MNHNY and CDR2 as SVGAGI (reference sequence).

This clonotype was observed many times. The CDR3 loop is CATSDPGLSGGYTF. The CDR3 DNA sequence: TGTGCCACCAGTGACCCGGGACTTTCGGGAGGCTACACCTTC. This chain connects TRBV24-1 to TRBJ1-2, with a weak D call TRBD1 (5 bases). This CDR3 spans 14 amino acids. Germline CDR1 and CDR2: KGHDR and SFDVKD. With 4 bases removed from V and 8 bases from J, the gap between germline ends came to 16 bases.

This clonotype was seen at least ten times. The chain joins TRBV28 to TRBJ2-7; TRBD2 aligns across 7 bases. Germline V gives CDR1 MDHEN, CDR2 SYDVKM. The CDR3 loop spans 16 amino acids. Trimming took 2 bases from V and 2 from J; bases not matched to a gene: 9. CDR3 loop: CASSLLTSLYPYEQYF. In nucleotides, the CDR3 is TGTGCCAGCAGTTTACTGACTAGCCTCTACCCCTACGAGCAGTACTTC.

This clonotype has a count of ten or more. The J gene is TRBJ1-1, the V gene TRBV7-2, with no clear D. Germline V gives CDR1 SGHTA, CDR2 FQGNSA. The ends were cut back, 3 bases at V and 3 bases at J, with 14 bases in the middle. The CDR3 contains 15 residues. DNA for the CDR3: TGTGCCAGCAGCTTTTCCGCGATGGGATACACTGAAGCTTTCTTT. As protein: CASSFSAMGYTEAFF.

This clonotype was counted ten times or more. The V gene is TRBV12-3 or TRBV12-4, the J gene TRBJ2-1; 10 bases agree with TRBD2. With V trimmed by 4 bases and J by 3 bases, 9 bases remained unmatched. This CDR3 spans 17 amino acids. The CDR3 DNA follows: TGTGCCAGCAGTTATATTGCTAGCGGGAGTCTCTACAATGAGCAGTTCTTC. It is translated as CASSYIASGSLYNEQFF.

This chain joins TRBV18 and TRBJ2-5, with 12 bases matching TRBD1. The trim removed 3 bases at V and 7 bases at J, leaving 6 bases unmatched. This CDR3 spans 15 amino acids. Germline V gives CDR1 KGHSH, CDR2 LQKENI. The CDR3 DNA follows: TGTGCCAGCTCACCCCGGGACAGGGGGCTTGGGACCCAGTACTTC. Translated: CASSPRDRGLGTQYF.

CDR3 sequence: CASSLVSGGKNIQYF. The CDR3 bases are TGTGCCAGCAGCTTAGTCTCGGGAGGCAAAAACATTCAGTACTTC. This chain uses TRBV11-2 with TRBJ2-4; 7 bases are shared with TRBD2. V shed 1 base and J 3 bases; nucleotides not matched to a gene: 3. This CDR3 is 15 amino acids long. Germline CDR1 reads SGHAT; CDR2 reads FQNNGV.

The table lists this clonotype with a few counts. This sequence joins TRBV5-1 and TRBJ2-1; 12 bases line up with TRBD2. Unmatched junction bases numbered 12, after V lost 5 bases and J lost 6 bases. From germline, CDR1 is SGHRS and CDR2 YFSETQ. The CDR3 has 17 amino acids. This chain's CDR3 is CASSKTSGSSRGNEQFF. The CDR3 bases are TGCGCCAGCAGTAAGACTAGCGGGAGTTCCCGTGGCAATGAGCAGTTCTTC. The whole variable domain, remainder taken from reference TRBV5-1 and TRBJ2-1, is KAGVTQTPRYLIKTRGQQVTLSCSPISGHRSVSWYQQTPGQGLQFLFEYFSETQRNKGNFPGRFSGRQFSNSRSEMNVSTLELGDSALYLCASSKTSGSSRGNEQFFGPGTRLTVL.

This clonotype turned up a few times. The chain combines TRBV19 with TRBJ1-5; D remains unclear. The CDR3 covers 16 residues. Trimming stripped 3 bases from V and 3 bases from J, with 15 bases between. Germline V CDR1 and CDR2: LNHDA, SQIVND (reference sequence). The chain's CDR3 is CASSIWTGRSNQPQHF. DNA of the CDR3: TGTGCCAGTAGTATCTGGACCGGACGGTCCAATCAGCCCCAGCATTTT.

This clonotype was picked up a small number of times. DNA of the CDR3: TGCGCCAGCAGCCAAAAGACTAGCGGACTCTCCTACAATGAGCAGTTCTTC. As protein: CASSQKTSGLSYNEQFF. The chain carries TRBV5-1 and TRBJ2-1; TRBD2 agrees at 9 bases. Germline CDR1 SGHRS, CDR2 YFSETQ. V trimming: 4 bases; J trimming: 0 bases; junction bases outside the gene matches: 8. The CDR3 covers 17 residues.

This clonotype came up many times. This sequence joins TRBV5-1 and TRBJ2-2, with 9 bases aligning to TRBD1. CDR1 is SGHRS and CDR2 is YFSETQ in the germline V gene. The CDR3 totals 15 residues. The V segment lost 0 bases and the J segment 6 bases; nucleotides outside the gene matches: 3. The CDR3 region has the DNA TGCGCCAGCAGCTTGGAGGGACAGGGCGCCGGGGAGCTGTTTTTT. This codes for CASSLEGQGAGELFF.

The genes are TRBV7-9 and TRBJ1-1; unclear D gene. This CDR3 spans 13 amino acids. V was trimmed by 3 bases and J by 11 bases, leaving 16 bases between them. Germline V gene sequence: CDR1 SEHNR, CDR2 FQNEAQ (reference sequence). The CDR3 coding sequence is TGTGCCAGCAGCTTTACTACCCCGGAACGGGCTTTCTTT. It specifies CASSFTTPERAFF.

The CDR3 spells CASSLVTPTTNEKLFF. The CDR3, as DNA: TGCGCCAGCAGCTTGGTGACACCTACAACTAATGAAAAACTGTTTTTT. The chain employs TRBV5-1 and TRBJ1-4, with unresolved D. V was trimmed by 0 bases and J by 0 bases, leaving 9 bases between them. This CDR3 has 16 residues. From germline, CDR1 is SGHRS and CDR2 YFSETQ.

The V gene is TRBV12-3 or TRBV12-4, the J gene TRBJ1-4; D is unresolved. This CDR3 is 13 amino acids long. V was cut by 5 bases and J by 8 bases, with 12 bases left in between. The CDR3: CASSRNGREKLFF. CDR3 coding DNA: TGTGCCAGCAGTCGAAATGGGAGGGAAAAACTGTTTTTT.

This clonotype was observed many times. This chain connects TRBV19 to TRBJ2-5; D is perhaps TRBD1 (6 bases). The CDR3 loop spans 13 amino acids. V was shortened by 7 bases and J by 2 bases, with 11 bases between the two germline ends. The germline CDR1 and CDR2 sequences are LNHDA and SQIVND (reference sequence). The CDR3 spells CASNAGTQETQYF. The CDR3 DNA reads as TGTGCCAGTAACGCAGGGACACAAGAGACCCAGTACTTC.

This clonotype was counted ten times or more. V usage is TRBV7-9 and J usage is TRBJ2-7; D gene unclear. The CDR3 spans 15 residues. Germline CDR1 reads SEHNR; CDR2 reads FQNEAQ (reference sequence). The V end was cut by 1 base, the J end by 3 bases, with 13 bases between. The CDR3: CASSLVMAGYYEQYF. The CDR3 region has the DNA TGTGCCAGCAGCTTAGTGATGGCCGGCTACTACGAGCAGTACTTC.

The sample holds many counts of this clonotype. As DNA, the CDR3 is TGTGCCAGCAGCCCACCGACAGTGAAGTCCTACGAGCAGTACTTC. This gives the protein CASSPPTVKSYEQYF. This chain joins TRBV7-9 and TRBJ2-7; possibly TRBD1 for D (5 bases). Germline assignment: CDR1 SEHNR and CDR2 FQNEAQ (reference sequence). V was cut by 5 bases and J by 1 base, with 15 bases left in between. The CDR3 has 15 residues.

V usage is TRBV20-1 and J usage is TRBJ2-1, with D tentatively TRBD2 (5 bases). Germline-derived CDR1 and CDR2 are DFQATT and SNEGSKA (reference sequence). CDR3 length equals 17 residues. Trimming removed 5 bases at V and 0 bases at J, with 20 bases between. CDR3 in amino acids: CSALPKAEVFSYNEQFF. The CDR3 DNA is TGCAGTGCTCTTCCCAAGGCGGAGGTGTTCTCCTACAATGAGCAGTTCTTC.

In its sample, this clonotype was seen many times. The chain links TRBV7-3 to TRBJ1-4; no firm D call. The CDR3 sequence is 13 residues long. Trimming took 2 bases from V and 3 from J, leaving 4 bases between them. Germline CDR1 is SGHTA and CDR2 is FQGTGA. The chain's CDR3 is CASSLGSNEKLFF. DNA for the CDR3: TGTGCCAGCAGCTTAGGATCTAATGAAAAACTGTTTTTT. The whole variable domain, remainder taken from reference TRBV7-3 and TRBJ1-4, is GAGVSQTPSNKVTEKGKYVELRCDPISGHTALYWYRQSLGQGPEFLIYFQGTGAADDSGLPNDRFFAVRPEGSVSTLKIQRTERGDSAVYLCASSLGSNEKLFFGSGTQLSVL.

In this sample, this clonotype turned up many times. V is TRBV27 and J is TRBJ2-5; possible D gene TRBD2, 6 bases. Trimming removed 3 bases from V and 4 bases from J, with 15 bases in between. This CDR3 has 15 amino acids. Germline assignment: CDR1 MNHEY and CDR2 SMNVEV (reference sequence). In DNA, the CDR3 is TGTGCCAGCAGTTTTTCCTTCACTAGCTTAGAGACCCAGTACTTC. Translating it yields CASSFSFTSLETQYF.

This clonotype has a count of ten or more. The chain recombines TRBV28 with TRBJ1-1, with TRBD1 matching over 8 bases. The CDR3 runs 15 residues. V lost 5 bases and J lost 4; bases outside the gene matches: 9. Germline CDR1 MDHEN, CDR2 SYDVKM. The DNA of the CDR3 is TGTGCCAGCAGTCCCTCCGGACAGGGCGGCACTGAAGCTTTCTTT. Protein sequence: CASSPSGQGGTEAFF.

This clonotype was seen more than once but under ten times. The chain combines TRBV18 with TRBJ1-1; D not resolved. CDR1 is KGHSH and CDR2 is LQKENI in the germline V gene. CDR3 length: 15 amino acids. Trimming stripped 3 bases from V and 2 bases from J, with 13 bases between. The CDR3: CASSPARVVNTEAFF. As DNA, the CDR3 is TGTGCCAGCTCACCTGCAAGGGTGGTAAACACTGAAGCTTTCTTT. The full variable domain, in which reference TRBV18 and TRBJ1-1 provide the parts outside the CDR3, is NAGVMQNPRHLVRRRGQEARLRCSPMKGHSHVYWYRQLPEEGLKFMVYLQKENIIDESGMPKERFSAEFPKEGPSILRIQQVVRGDSAAYFCASSPARVVNTEAFFGQGTRLTVV.